A selection of T cell receptor beta chains follows, all from one sample in a study of blood T cells in healthy people across ages. One entry per CDR3 protein, called by TCRdb with MiXCR from the 5' RACE reads. The data hold about 1.8 million distinct CDR3 sequences, with roughly 49% observed a single time. The sample taken for sequencing was blood. Source of these receptors: a woman aged 40 to 50 in good health. Each CDR3 is given with its conserved first and last residue. The D gene is left open where the match is weak. Only some rows state a clone size, as once, few, many or a class for expanded clones.

TRBD1	TRBJ2-5	few	TRBV7-9	TGTGCCAGCAGCCCCACAGGGGATGAGACCCAGTACTTC	CASSPTGDETQYF
-	TRBJ1-1	few	TRBV7-8	TGTGCCAGCAGCTTACCGGGCCTGGGGGGTTACCACACTGAAGCTTTCTTT	CASSLPGLGGYHTEAFF
-	TRBJ1-2	-	TRBV12-3/TRBV12-4	TGTGCCAGCAGTTTAAATACCCTAAGTGGCTACACCTTC	CASSLNTLSGYTF
TRBD1	TRBJ2-7	-	TRBV20-1	TGCAGTGCTGACTACAGGGGCGAGCAGTACTTC	CSADYRGEQYF
TRBD1	TRBJ2-7	many	TRBV7-2	TGTGCCAGCAGCTTAGCTCCCGGGACAGGTTCTTACGAGCAGTACTTC	CASSLAPGTGSYEQYF
TRBD2	TRBJ2-1	-	TRBV6-5	TGTGCCAGCAGTTACGGAAGGCTAGCGGGGTGGAACAATGAGCAGTTCTTC	CASSYGRLAGWNNEQFF
-	TRBJ1-6	few	TRBV4-3	TGCGCCAGCAGCCAAGATGCAGGGAACGCCTATAATTCACCCCTCCACTTT	CASSQDAGNAYNSPLHF
-	TRBJ2-1	few	TRBV5-6	TGTGCCAGCAGCCCCCCGTATAGAGCGGCCAGCTCCTACAATGAGCAGTTCTTC	CASSPPYRAASSYNEQFF
TRBD1	TRBJ1-2	-	TRBV7-2	TGTGCCAGCAGCGTAAGCAGGGGGGGAGAAGGCTACACCTTC	CASSVSRGGEGYTF
TRBD1	TRBJ2-7	once	TRBV5-4	TGTGCCAGCAGCTCGTACCGGGACAGGTACAATGAGCAGTACTTC	CASSSYRDRYNEQYF
-	TRBJ2-1	few	TRBV7-2	TGTGCCAGCAGCAAATCGTCCGGACGCGGGTCCTACAATGAGCAGTTCTTC	CASSKSSGRGSYNEQFF
-	TRBJ1-6	few	TRBV6-5	TGTGCCAGCACCCTTGGGGCTGGATCACCCCTCCACTTT	CASTLGAGSPLHF
TRBD1	TRBJ2-1	-	TRBV24-1	TGTGCCACCAGTGATTTGCCCAGGACAGGGTTCGGCAATGAGCAGTTCTTC	CATSDLPRTGFGNEQFF
-	TRBJ2-2	once	TRBV4-2	TGTGCCAGCAGCCAAGATCCGGGGGGCTCAATCGGGGAGCTGTTTTTT	CASSQDPGGSIGELFF
-	TRBJ1-2	few	TRBV7-9	TGTGCCAGCAGCTTAAGCGGGAGGGATCCCTATGGCTACACCTTC	CASSLSGRDPYGYTF
TRBD1	TRBJ2-7	-	TRBV20-1	TGCAGTGCTAGGATCACCGGGACAGGGGGCCTGTACGAGCAGTACTTC	CSARITGTGGLYEQYF
-	TRBJ2-1	-	TRBV6-2/TRBV6-3	TGTGCCATATCCGGGACCCTTACCCCGAATCGTTACAATGAGCAGTTCTTC	CAISGTLTPNRYNEQFF
TRBD1	TRBJ1-2	once	TRBV20-1	TGCAGTGCTAGAGCTTTCGGGACAGGGGAAAAGTATGGCTACACCTTC	CSARAFGTGEKYGYTF
TRBD2	TRBJ2-1	few	TRBV24-1	TGTGCCACCAGTGATTTGGGGCGGGGGGGCATCAATGAGCAGTTCTTC	CATSDLGRGGINEQFF
-	TRBJ2-3	few	TRBV7-2	TGTGCCAGCAGCCTGTTCAGTGGAGATACGCAGTATTTT	CASSLFSGDTQYF
-	TRBJ2-1	-	TRBV6-5	TGTGCCAGCGGCCCTGCAGGGCAGCAGTTCGAGCAGTTCTTC	CASGPAGQQFEQFF
-	TRBJ1-1	few	TRBV7-2	TGTGCCAGCAGGGCCGCAGGTCTGGGAGGGACTGAAGCTTTCTTT	CASRAAGLGGTEAFF
-	TRBJ2-1	-	TRBV5-6	TGTGCCAGCAGCTTGGCCCCCGGGGTCGAAGAGCAGTTCTTC	CASSLAPGVEEQFF
TRBD1	TRBJ2-6	-	TRBV28	TGTGCCAGCAGTTCCTCAGGGGGTGGGGCCAACGTCCTGACTTTC	CASSSSGGGANVLTF
TRBD2	TRBJ2-1	-	TRBV20-1	TGCAGTGCCTCAGCGGGGCAGGTTGTCGATGAGCAGTTCTTC	CSASAGQVVDEQFF
TRBD1	TRBJ1-1	-	TRBV29-1	TGCAGCGCACGACAGGGGAGGTTTCTTAACACTGAAGCTTTCTTT	CSARQGRFLNTEAFF
TRBD1	TRBJ2-5	-	TRBV7-9	TGTGCCAGCAGCTCTCGGGACAGGGTACAAGAGACCCAGTACTTC	CASSSRDRVQETQYF
-	TRBJ2-1	once	TRBV4-2	TGTGCCAGCAGCCAGTTCTATGAGCTGTTCTTC	CASSQFYELFF
-	TRBJ1-1	-	TRBV9	TGTGCCAGCAGCGAACAGGTCCAGAACACTGAAGCTTTCTTT	CASSEQVQNTEAFF
-	TRBJ2-4	-	TRBV9	TGTGCCAGCAGCGACTCAGGGGAGGGAAGGAAAAACATTCAGTACTTC	CASSDSGEGRKNIQYF
-	TRBJ2-4	few	TRBV20-1	TGCAGTGCTGGGGGTCGTCTAGCCAAAAACATTCAGTACTTC	CSAGGRLAKNIQYF
TRBD2	TRBJ2-1	-	TRBV4-1	TGCGCCAGCAGCCCCATCCCGGGGGGGGCTCATGAGCAGTTCTTC	CASSPIPGGAHEQFF
-	TRBJ2-4	few	TRBV4-3	TGCGCCAGCAGCCAAGACTGGGGATGGAGAAACATTCAGTACTTC	CASSQDWGWRNIQYF
TRBD1	TRBJ1-2	-	TRBV6-5	TGTGCCAGCAGTTACGACAGGGGTAACTATGGCTACACCTTC	CASSYDRGNYGYTF
-	TRBJ2-5	-	TRBV27	TGTGCCAGCAGTTTATCGGTCTTTCAAGAGACCCAGTACTTC	CASSLSVFQETQYF
-	TRBJ2-1	-	TRBV25-1	TGTGCCAGCAGTGAATATAGTCTGCCAGTCAATGAGCAGTTCTTC	CASSEYSLPVNEQFF
TRBD1	TRBJ2-5	-	TRBV5-1	TGCGCCAGCAGCCTAGTGAACAGGGGAATGGAGACCCAGTACTTC	CASSLVNRGMETQYF
TRBD2	TRBJ2-1	-	TRBV9	TGTGCCAGCAGCGTAGAAGGCGGGGGTGTCTACAATGAGCAGTTCTTC	CASSVEGGGVYNEQFF
TRBD2	TRBJ2-5	few	TRBV20-1	TGCAGTGCTAGAGATGGTTGGCTAGCGGCACAAGAGACCCAGTACTTC	CSARDGWLAAQETQYF
TRBD2	TRBJ2-3	-	TRBV10-1	TGCGCCAGCAGTGAAGCACTAGCGGCGAGCACAGATACGCAGTATTTT	CASSEALAASTDTQYF
-	TRBJ2-3	many	TRBV29-1	TGCAGCGTTGAAGACCCACTGGGGACAGATACGCAGTATTTT	CSVEDPLGTDTQYF